This T cell receptor (beta chain) was recorded in a study of T cell responses to AZD1222 COVID-19 vaccine. Clones were sequenced by immunoSEQ multiplex PCR, and TCRdb holds only the in-frame ones, with some missing. Of approximately 57,000 clones in the sample, around 88% were seen once. The table lists this clone with a count of one. Sequence at one end of the junction differs from germline and may be a read error. Germline assignment: CDR1 LGHDT and CDR2 YNNKEL (reference sequence). This CDR3 is built from 15 residues. The starting material was peripheral blood, obtained on day 0 of AZD1222 vaccination. The receptor's source is an adult in good health. This chain uses TRBV3-1 (or the pseudogene TRBV3-2) with TRBJ2-5; 15 nucleotides align to TRBD2. CDR3 sequence reads: CACRTSGRGEGTQYF. CDR3 coding DNA: TGTGCCTGCAGGACTAGCGGGAGGGGAGAGGGGACCCAGTACTTC.